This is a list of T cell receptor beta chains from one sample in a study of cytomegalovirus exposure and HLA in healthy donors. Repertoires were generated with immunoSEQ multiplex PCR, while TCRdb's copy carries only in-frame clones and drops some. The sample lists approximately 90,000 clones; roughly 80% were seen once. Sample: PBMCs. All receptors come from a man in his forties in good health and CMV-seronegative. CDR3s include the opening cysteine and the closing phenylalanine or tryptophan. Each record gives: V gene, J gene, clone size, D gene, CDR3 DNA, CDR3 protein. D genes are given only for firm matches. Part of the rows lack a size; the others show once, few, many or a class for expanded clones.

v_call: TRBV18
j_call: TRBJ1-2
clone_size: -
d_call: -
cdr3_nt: TGTGCCAGCTCACCATGGATGGGCGGGGAAGCCTATGGCTACACCTTC
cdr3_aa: CASSPWMGGEAYGYTF

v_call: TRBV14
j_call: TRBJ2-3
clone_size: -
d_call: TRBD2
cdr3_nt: TGTGCCACCCCGAGATTAAAGAGCGGGGGAAGCACAGATACGCAGTATTTT
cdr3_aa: CATPRLKSGGSTDTQYF

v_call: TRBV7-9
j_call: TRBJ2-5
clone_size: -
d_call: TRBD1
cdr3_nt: TGTGCCAGCAGCTCGACAGGGAGAGAGACCCAGTACTTC
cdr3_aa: CASSSTGRETQYF

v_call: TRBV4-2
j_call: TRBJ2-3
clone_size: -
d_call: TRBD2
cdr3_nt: TGTGCCAGCAGCCAAGGGGGGGGAGTAAGCACAGATACGCAGTATTTT
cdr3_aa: CASSQGGGVSTDTQYF

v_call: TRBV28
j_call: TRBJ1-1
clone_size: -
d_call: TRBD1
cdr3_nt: TGTGCCAGCAGACTACCGGACAGGATGAACACTGAAGCTTTCTTT
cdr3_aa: CASRLPDRMNTEAFF

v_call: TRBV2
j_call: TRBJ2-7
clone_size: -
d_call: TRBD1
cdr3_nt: TGTGCCAGCAGAGGGACAGAAAATTCCTACGAGCAGTACTTC
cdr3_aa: CASRGTENSYEQYF

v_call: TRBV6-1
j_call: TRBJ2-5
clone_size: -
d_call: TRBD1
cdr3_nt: TGTGCCAGCAGTGGAGGTTACAGGGGACGAGAGACCCAGTACTTC
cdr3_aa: CASSGGYRGRETQYF

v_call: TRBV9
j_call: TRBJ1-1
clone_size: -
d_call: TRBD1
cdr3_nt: TGTGCCAGCAGCGTAGGAGGGGGCGAAACTGAAGCTTTCTTT
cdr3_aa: CASSVGGGETEAFF

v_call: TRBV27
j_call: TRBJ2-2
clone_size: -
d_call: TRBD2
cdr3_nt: TGTGCCAGCAGGCGACGGGGACTAGCGGGAGCCGGCGGGGAGCTGTTTTTT
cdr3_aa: CASRRRGLAGAGGELFF

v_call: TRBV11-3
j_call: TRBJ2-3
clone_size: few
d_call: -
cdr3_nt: TGTGCCAGCAGCTTAGGATTGGCACCAACAGATACGCAGTATTTT
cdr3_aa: CASSLGLAPTDTQYF

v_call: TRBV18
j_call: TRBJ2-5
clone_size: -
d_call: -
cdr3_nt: TGTGCCAGCTCGCAGACAGCGCAGCAAGAGACCCAGTACTTC
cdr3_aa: CASSQTAQQETQYF

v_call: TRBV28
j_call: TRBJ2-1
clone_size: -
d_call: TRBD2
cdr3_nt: TGTGCCAGCAGTCCCCCCCCCGGGACTAGCGGGAGCAATGAGCAGTTCTTC
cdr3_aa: CASSPPPGTSGSNEQFF

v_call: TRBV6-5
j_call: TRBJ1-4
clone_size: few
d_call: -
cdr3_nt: TGTGCCAGCAGTAAACAACTACCGCAGGGCGAAAAACTGTTTTTT
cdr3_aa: CASSKQLPQGEKLFF

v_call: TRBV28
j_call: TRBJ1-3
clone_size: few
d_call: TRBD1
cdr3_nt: TGTGCCAGCGCCCAGGGGGGCAGAGGAAACACCATATATTTT
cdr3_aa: CASAQGGRGNTIYF

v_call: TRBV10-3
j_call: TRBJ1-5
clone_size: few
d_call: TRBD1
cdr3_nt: TGTGCCATCAGTGGTTACCCCGGGACAGACCAGCCCCAGCATTTT
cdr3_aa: CAISGYPGTDQPQHF

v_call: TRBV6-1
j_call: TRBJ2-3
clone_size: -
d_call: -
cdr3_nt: TGTGCCAGCAGTGAACCTAATCTCCCTCCGAAGACGCAGTATTTT
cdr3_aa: CASSEPNLPPKTQYF

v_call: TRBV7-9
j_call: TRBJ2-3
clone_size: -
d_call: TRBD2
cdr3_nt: TGTGCCAGCAGCTTACAAGGGACTAGCGGGGACACAGATACGCAGTATTTT
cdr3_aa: CASSLQGTSGDTDTQYF

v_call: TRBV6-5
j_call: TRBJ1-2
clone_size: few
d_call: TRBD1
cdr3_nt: TGTGCCAGCAGACCGACAGGGGGCTATGGCTACACCTTC
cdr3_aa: CASRPTGGYGYTF

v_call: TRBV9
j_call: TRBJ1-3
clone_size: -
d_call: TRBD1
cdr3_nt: TGTGCCAGCAGCCCGACCGGGACAGGGATCGGAAACACCATATATTTT
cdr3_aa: CASSPTGTGIGNTIYF

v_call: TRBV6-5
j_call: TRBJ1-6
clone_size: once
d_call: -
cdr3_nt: TGTGCCAGCAGTTACGATGGGCAGCTTGTTAATTCACCCCTCCACTTT
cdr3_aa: CASSYDGQLVNSPLHF

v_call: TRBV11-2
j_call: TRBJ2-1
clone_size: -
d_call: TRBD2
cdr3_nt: TGTGCCAGCAGCCCAAACGGCGGGACTAGCGGGAGGGCCGGCGATGAGCAGTTCTTC
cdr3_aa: CASSPNGGTSGRAGDEQFF

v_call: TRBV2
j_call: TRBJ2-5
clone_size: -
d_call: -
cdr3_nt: TGTGCCAGCAGTGACGCAGTCCGATTTGTAGAGACCCAGTACTTC
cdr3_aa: CASSDAVRFVETQYF

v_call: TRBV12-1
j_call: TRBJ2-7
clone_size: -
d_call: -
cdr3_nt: TGTGCCAGCAGCAAGGACAGTTACGAGCAGTACTTC
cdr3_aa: CASSKDSYEQYF

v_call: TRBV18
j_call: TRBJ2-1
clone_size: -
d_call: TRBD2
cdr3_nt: TGTGCCAGCTCAACTAGCGAGGTGGCCAATGAGCAGTTCTTC
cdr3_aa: CASSTSEVANEQFF

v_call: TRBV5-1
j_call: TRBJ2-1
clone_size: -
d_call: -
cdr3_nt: TGCGCCAGCAGCTTGGCTTCGGGGAGCTCCTACAATGAGCAGTTCTTC
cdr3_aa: CASSLASGSSYNEQFF

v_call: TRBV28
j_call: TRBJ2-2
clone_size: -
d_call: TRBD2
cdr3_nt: TGTGCCAGCAGTTTATGGCGACTAGCGGAGTACACCGGGGAGCTGTTTTTT
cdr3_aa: CASSLWRLAEYTGELFF

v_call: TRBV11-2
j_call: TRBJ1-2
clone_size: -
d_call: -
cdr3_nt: TGTGCCAGCAGCGTAGGAAAGGACATCCGCTATGGCTACACCTTC
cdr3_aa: CASSVGKDIRYGYTF

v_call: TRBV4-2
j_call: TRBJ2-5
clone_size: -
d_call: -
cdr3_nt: TGTGCCAGCAGCCTACGGACTGAAGAGACCCAGTACTTC
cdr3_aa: CASSLRTEETQYF

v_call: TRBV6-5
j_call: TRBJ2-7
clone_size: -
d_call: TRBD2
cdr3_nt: TGTGCCAGCAGTTACTCCCGACTAGCGGGAACCTACGAGCAGTACTTC
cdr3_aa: CASSYSRLAGTYEQYF

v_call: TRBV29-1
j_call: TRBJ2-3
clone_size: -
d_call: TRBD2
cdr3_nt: TGCAGCGTTCAACTAGCGGGAGTTGTAGATACGCAGTATTTT
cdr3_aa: CSVQLAGVVDTQYF

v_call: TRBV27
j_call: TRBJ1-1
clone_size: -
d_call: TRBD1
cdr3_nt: TGTGCCAGCAGTTTAGAGACAGGGGTGTGGACTGAAGCTTTCTTT
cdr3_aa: CASSLETGVWTEAFF

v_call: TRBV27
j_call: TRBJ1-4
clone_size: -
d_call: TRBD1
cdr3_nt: TGTGCCAGCAGTTTGACCAGGGGGAAGATTAGAGAAAAACTGTTTTTT
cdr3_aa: CASSLTRGKIREKLFF

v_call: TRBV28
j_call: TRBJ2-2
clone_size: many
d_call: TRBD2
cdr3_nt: TGTGCCAGCAGTTTATTTACTAGCGGGAGAACCGGGGAGCTGTTTTTT
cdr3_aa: CASSLFTSGRTGELFF

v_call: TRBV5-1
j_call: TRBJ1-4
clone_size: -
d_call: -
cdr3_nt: TGCGCCAGCAGCTTAACAGGGTCAACTAATGAAAAACTGTTTTTT
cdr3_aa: CASSLTGSTNEKLFF

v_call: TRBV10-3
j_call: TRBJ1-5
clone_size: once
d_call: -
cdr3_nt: TGTGCCATCAAGGGGTCACTTGATCAGCCCCAGCATTTT
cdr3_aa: CAIKGSLDQPQHF

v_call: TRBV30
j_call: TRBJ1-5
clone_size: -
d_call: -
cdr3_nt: TGTGCCTGGAGTCCCGGGGTAGTCAATCAGCCCCAGCATTTT
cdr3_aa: CAWSPGVVNQPQHF

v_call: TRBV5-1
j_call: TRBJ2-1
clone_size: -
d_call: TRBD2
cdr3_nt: TGCGCCAGCAGCTTGGAGATGGCTAGCGGGGGAAGTGAGCAGTTCTTC
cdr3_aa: CASSLEMASGGSEQFF

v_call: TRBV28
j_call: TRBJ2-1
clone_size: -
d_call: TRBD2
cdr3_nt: TGTGCCAGCAGTTTATCACCCGGTCCGACTAGCGGGGATCATGAGCAGTTCTTC
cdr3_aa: CASSLSPGPTSGDHEQFF

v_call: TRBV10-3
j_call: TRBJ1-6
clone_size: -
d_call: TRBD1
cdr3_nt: TGTGCCATCAGCCGACAGGGGTCAGATTCACCCCTCCACTTT
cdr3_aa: CAISRQGSDSPLHF

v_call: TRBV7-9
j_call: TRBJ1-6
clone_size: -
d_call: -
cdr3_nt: TGTGCCAGCAGCCTCTCGGACAAACTTTCACCCCTCCACTTT
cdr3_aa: CASSLSDKLSPLHF

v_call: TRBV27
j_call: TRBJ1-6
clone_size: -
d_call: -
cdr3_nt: TGTGCCAGCAGTTTATATGGGCGGGGGCAGAGCGTGGTACCCCTCCACTTT
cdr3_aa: CASSLYGRGQSVVPLHF

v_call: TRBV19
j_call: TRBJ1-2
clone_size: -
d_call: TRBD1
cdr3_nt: TGTGCCAGTAGTAACGGACAGGCGCGAAACTATGGCTACACCTTC
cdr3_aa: CASSNGQARNYGYTF

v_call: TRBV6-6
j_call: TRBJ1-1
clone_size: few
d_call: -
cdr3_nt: TGTGCCAGCAGCTTCGGTCCGGGCGGGGCTTTCTTT
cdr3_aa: CASSFGPGGAFF

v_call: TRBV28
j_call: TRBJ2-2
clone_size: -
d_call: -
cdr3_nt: TGTGCCAGCACCCCAGAGGTTTGGGTCGGGGAGCTGTTTTTT
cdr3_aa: CASTPEVWVGELFF

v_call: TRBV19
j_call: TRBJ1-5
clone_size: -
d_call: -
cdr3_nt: TGTGCCAGTAGTATAAATTGGGAGGGGGATCAGCCCCAGCATTTT
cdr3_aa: CASSINWEGDQPQHF

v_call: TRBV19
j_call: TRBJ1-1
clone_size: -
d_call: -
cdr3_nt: TGTGCCAGTAGGGGGGGGTACCCTGAAGCTTTCTTT
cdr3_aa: CASRGGYPEAFF

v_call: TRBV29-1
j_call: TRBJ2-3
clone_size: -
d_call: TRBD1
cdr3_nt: TGCAGCGGGGACAGGGTGGATACGCAGTATTTT
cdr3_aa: CSGDRVDTQYF

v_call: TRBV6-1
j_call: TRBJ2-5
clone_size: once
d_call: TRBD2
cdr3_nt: TGTGCCAGTGGACTAGCGGGGGGCCAAGAGACCCAGTACTTC
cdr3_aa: CASGLAGGQETQYF

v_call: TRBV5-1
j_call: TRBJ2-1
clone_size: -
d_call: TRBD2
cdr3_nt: TGCGCCAGCAGCTTCCGAGCGGGGGGGGACAATGAGCAGTTCTTC
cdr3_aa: CASSFRAGGDNEQFF